Below, 18 T cell receptor beta chains from the same sample are listed, as sequenced in a study of liver allograft versus peripheral blood T cells. Overall study: The authors compared T cell receptor repertoires in transplanted livers with recipients' peripheral blood repertoires.

Each CDR3 protein is one row after TCRdb ran MiXCR on the reads. This sample yields several thousand distinct CDR3 sequences, of which roughly 15% are seen a single time; less than 3.5% belongs to the top ten. These receptors originate from a human patient who had a liver transplant. These T cells may partly come from the graft donor.

This clonotype showed up just a few times. This chain links TRBV12-3 or TRBV12-4 with TRBJ1-2; 7 positions match TRBD1. This CDR3 has 14 amino acids. V lost 2 bases, J lost 5 bases, and 5 bases stayed unmatched. The CDR3 sequence is CASSLQGGDYGYTF. Here the CDR3 DNA reads TGTGCCAGCAGTTTACAGGGGGGGGATTATGGCTACACCTTC.

This clonotype was picked up many times. V and J are TRBV30 and TRBJ1-5; 7 bases agree with TRBD1. The V gene end was trimmed by 7 bases and the J gene end by 4 bases; junction bases not matched to a gene: 4. CDR3 size: 12 residues. Germline values: CDR1 GTSNPN, CDR2 SVGIG (reference sequence). The CDR3 nucleotides are TGTGCCTTTGGACAGGAGAATCAGCCCCAGCATTTT. It encodes CAFGQENQPQHF.

This clonotype ranks as large. The chain carries TRBV15 and TRBJ1-2; D call uncertain. The CDR3 is 17 amino acids. V was shortened by 0 bases and J by 0 bases, with 14 bases between the two germline ends. The germline V gene encodes CDR1 LNHNV and CDR2 YYDKDF (reference sequence). In nucleotides, the CDR3 is TGTGCCACCAGCAGAGATGAGGAGGGCCCTCCTAACTATGGCTACACCTTC. This codes for CATSRDEEGPPNYGYTF.

By its share, this clonotype is medium-sized. V and J are TRBV19 and TRBJ2-7, with a weak D call TRBD2 (5 bases). In germline, CDR1 is LNHDA, CDR2 SQIVND (reference sequence). This CDR3 spans 15 amino acids. V was clipped by 7 bases and J by 1 base, with 17 bases between them. CDR3 residues: CASILVWTGSYEQYF. As DNA, the CDR3 is TGTGCCAGTATTCTGGTGTGGACGGGATCCTACGAGCAGTACTTC.

Sample share makes this clonotype large. V usage is TRBV18 and J usage is TRBJ2-7; the D is unclear. CDR1 is KGHSH, CDR2 LQKENI, per germline. This CDR3 has 15 residues. V was clipped by 6 bases and J by 1 base, with 16 bases between them. The CDR3 DNA is TGTGCCAGCTCCCCATACTCAGCGCAGTCCTACGAGCAGTACTTC. This translates into CASSPYSAQSYEQYF.

This clonotype was detected once. The gene calls are TRBV20-1 and TRBJ1-5, with 7 bases fitting TRBD1. Germline V gene sequence: CDR1 DFQATT, CDR2 SNEGSKA (reference sequence). V lost 0 bases and J lost 2; bases outside the gene matches: 7. CDR3 length: 16 amino acids. The CDR3 sequence is CSARDLGGQRNQPQHF. The DNA of the CDR3 is TGCAGTGCTAGAGATCTGGGGGGACAGCGCAATCAGCCCCAGCATTTT.

In its sample, this clonotype is medium-sized. This chain links TRBV7-9 with TRBJ1-1; the D is unclear. Germline lookup yields CDR1 SEHNR and CDR2 FQNEAQ (reference sequence). V dropped 4 bases and J dropped 3 bases, with 9 bases sitting between them. This CDR3 has 13 amino acids. In DNA, the CDR3 is TGTGCCAGCAGCTGGAGCGGAGACACTGAAGCTTTCTTT. Its protein is CASSWSGDTEAFF.

The rearrangement joins TRBV9 to TRBJ2-5, with 7 bases aligning to TRBD1. Germline values: CDR1 SGDLS, CDR2 YYNGEE. The CDR3 is 17 amino acids. V was pared by 4 bases and J by 4 bases, with 16 bases of the junction left unmatched. Written as DNA, the CDR3 is TGTGCCAGCAGCCCGGGTGGGTCTACAGGGGTTGGAGAGACCCAGTACTTC. Protein: CASSPGGSTGVGETQYF.

This clonotype is medium-sized by share. J is TRBJ2-3 and V is TRBV15, with D possibly called TRBD1 or TRBD2 (5 bases each). The CDR3 spans 19 residues. Germline loops: CDR1 LNHNV, CDR2 YYDKDF (reference sequence). V lost 0 bases to trimming and J lost 2 bases, with 21 bases between them. The CDR3 region has the DNA TGTGCCACCAGCAGAGATCCTGGCAGGGCGAGGGTATACACAGATACGCAGTATTTT. Residues: CATSRDPGRARVYTDTQYF.

The V gene is TRBV25-1, the J gene TRBJ2-6; D is ambiguous. This CDR3 is 12 amino acids long. The V gene's germline CDR1 is MGHDK and CDR2 SYGVNS. Trimming took off 1 base at V and 11 bases at J, with 6 bases between the two ends. This chain's CDR3 is CASSESNDVLTF. In nucleotides, the CDR3 is TGTGCCAGCAGTGAATCGAACGACGTCCTGACTTTC.

By share of the sample, this clonotype is medium-sized (0.01 to 0.1%). The V and J genes are TRBV18 and TRBJ2-7; D remains ambiguous. The CDR3 covers 14 residues. V was shortened by 3 bases and J by 7 bases, with 16 bases between the two germline ends. Looked up from germline, CDR1 is KGHSH and CDR2 is LQKENI. The CDR3 nucleotides are TGTGCCAGCTCACCCTCACAGAGAGTCGGGGAGCAGTACTTC. It encodes CASSPSQRVGEQYF.

This clonotype appeared a few times. This chain uses TRBV7-3 with TRBJ1-3; no definite D call. The V end was cut by 5 bases, the J end by 0 bases, with 11 bases between. Germline V lookup: CDR1 SGHTA, CDR2 FQGTGA. The CDR3 runs 15 residues. The DNA for the CDR3 is TGTGCCAGCAGCCGTGGGCCAGACTCTGGAAACACCATATATTTT. As protein: CASSRGPDSGNTIYF.

In the case of this clonotype: This may be a read error: a much more frequent sequence differs by one nucleotide. The J gene is TRBJ1-1, the V gene TRBV5-6, with 12 bases matching TRBD1. CDR1 and CDR2 (germline): SGHDT, YYEEEE. The CDR3 spans 17 residues. The V segment lost 4 bases and the J segment 4 bases; nucleotides outside the gene matches: 11. DNA of the CDR3: TGTGCCAGCAGCCGGGGGACAGGGGGCTACCGGGGCACTGAAGCTTTCTTT. This encodes CASSRGTGGYRGTEAFF.

This clonotype appeared a few times. The gene calls are TRBV12-3 or TRBV12-4 and TRBJ1-1; weak D call: TRBD1 (5 bases). Trimming shortened V by 8 bases and J by 5 bases, and 12 bases separated the two germline ends. The CDR3 has 12 residues. The CDR3 nucleotides are TGTGCCAGCCTGGGGCGTGGGACTGAAGCTTTCTTT. It translates to CASLGRGTEAFF.

As to this clonotype: A far larger clone is one base from this, pointing to a likely read error. This rearrangement joins TRBV6-1 to TRBJ1-1; D not certain. Deletions cut 7 bases from V and 1 base from J, with 10 bases between. Germline lookup yields CDR1 MNHNS and CDR2 SASEGT. This CDR3 region has 13 residues. The CDR3 nucleotides are TGTGCCAGCAATTTCCCTAGGAACACTGAAGCTTTCTTT. Amino acid sequence: CASNFPRNTEAFF.

Sample share makes this clonotype medium-sized. This chain uses TRBV6-1 with TRBJ1-3, with D uncertain. Germline-derived CDR1 and CDR2 are MNHNS and SASEGT. The CDR3 sequence is 15 residues long. Trimming cost V 2 bases and J 0 bases, with 8 bases left between them. For the CDR3, the DNA is TGTGCCAGCAGTGAACAGGTCCTCTCTGGAAACACCATATATTTT. It specifies CASSEQVLSGNTIYF.

Ten or more counts support this clonotype. The chain employs TRBV11-2 and TRBJ1-4; the match to TRBD1 covers 10 bases. This CDR3 region has 15 residues. Germline values: CDR1 SGHAT, CDR2 FQNNGV. After removal of 0 bases from V and 8 bases from J, the junction contained 3 bases not matched to a gene. CDR3 bases: TGTGCCAGCAGCTTAGACGCGGACAGGGGGGAAAAACTGTTTTTT. Protein product: CASSLDADRGEKLFF.

This clonotype was observed a few times. The chain links TRBV30 to TRBJ1-1, with D perhaps TRBD1 (6 bases). The CDR3 runs to 13 residues. Germline V CDR1 and CDR2: GTSNPN, SVGIG (reference sequence). V was clipped by 4 bases and J by 7 bases, with 16 bases between them. CDR3 DNA sequence: TGTGCCTGGACCCTTGGGGGGGCCAATGAAGCTTTCTTT. It is translated as CAWTLGGANEAFF.